This entry is about one T cell receptor beta chain. This record comes from a study of blood T cell repertoires in COVID-19. Assay: immunoSEQ multiplex PCR; the TCRdb copy retains only in-frame clones and omits some. The sample contains about 68,000 clones, about 86% of which appear only once. The V gene lost 5 bases and the J gene lost 0 bases, with 13 bases spanning the gap. The CDR3 length is 15 residues. Per the germline V gene, CDR1 is SNHLY and CDR2 is FYNNEI. The receptor comes from a woman between 55 and 75 years old with acute or convalescent COVID-19. The sample was peripheral blood. The gene calls are TRBV2 and TRBJ1-2; possibly TRBD1 for D (5 bases). CDR3 nucleotide sequence: TGTGCCAGCAGTAAAACCAGGGCTACTAACTATGGCTACACCTTC. Encoded protein: CASSKTRATNYGYTF.